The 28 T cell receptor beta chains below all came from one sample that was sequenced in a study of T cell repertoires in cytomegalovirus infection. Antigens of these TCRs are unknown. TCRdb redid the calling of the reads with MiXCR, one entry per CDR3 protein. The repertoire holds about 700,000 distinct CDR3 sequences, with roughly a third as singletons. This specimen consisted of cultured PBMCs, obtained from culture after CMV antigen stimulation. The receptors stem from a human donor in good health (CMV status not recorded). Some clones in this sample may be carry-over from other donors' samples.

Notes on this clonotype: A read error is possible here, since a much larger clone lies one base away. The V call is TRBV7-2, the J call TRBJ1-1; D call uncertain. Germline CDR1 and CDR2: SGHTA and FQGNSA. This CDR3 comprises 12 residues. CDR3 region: CASSRPGREDFF. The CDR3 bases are TGTGCCAGCAGCCGCCCCGGGAGGGAAGATTTCTTT.

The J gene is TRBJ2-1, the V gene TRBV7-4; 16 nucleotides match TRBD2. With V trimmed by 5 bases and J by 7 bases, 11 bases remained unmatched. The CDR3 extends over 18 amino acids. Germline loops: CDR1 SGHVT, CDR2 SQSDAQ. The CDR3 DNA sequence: TGTGCCAGCAGCCCTCCGTCGGCGGGACTAGCGGGGGGGAATGAGCAGTTCTTC. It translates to CASSPPSAGLAGGNEQFF.

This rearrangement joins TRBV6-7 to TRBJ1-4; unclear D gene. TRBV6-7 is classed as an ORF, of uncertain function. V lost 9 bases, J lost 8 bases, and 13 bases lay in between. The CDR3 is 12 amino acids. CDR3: CARAWRGEKLFF. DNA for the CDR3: TGTGCCAGAGCTTGGCGGGGAGAAAAACTGTTTTTT.

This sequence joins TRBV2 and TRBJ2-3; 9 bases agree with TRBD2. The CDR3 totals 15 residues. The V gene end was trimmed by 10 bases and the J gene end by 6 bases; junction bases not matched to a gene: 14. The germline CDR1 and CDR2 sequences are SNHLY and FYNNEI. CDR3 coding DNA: TGTGCCATCCACCTTCCCGCGGGGGGGCGGGATACGCAGTATTTT. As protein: CAIHLPAGGRDTQYF.

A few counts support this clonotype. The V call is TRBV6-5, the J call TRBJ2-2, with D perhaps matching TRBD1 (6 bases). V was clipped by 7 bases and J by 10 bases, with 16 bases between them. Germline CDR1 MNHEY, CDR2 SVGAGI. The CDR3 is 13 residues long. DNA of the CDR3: TGTGCCAGCACCCCGGGACAAAGGGAGGAGCTGTTTTTT. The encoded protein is CASTPGQREELFF.

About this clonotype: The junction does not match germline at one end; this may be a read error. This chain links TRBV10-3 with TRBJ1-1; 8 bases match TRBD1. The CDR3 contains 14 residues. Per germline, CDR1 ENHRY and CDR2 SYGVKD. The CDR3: CVISVQTGAREAFF. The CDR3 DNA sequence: TGTGTCATCAGTGTCCAGACAGGGGCTCGCGAAGCTTTCTTT.

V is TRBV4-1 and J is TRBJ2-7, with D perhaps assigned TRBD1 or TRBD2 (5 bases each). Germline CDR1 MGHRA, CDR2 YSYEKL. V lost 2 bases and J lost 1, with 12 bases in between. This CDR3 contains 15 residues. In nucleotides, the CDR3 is TGCGCCAGCAGCCAAACTAGGGACCCGTCCTACGAGCAGTACTTC. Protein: CASSQTRDPSYEQYF.

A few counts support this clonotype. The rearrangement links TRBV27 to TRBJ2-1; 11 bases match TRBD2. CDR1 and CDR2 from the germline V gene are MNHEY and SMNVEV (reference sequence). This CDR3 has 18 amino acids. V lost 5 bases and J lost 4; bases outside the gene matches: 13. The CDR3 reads CASSPQGQGLAGYNEQFF. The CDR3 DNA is TGTGCCAGCAGTCCCCAAGGCCAAGGACTAGCGGGTTACAATGAGCAGTTCTTC.

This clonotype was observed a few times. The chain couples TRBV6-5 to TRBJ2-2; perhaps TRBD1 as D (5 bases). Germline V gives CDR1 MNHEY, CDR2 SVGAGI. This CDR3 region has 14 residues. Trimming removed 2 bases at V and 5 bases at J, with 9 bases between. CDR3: CASSYDRQTGELFF. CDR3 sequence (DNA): TGTGCCAGCAGTTACGACAGACAAACCGGGGAGCTGTTTTTT.

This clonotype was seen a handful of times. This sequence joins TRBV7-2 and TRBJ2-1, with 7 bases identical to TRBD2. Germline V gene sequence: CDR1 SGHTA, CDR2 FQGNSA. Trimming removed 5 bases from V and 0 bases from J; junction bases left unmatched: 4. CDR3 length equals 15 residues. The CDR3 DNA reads TGTGCCAGCAGCGAAGGCGGGAGCTCCTACAATGAGCAGTTCTTC. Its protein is CASSEGGSSYNEQFF.

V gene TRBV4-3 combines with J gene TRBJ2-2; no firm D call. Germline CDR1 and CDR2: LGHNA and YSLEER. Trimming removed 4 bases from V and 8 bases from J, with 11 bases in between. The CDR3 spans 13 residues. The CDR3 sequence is CASSRSLVGELFF. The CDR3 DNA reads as TGCGCCAGCAGCCGCTCGCTAGTGGGGGAGCTGTTTTTT.

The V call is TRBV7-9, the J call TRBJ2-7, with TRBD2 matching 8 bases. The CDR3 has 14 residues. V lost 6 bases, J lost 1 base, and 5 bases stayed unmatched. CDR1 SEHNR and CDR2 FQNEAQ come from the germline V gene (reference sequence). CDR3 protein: CASRKGLGSYEQYF. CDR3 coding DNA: TGTGCCAGCAGGAAGGGACTAGGGTCCTACGAGCAGTACTTC.

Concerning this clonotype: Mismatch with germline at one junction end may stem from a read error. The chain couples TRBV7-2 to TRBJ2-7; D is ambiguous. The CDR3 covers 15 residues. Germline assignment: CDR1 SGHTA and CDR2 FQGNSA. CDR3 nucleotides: TGTGCCAGCAGCTTAAGGTTCGGCAGCGCGTACGACCAGTACTTC. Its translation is CASSLRFGSAYDQYF.

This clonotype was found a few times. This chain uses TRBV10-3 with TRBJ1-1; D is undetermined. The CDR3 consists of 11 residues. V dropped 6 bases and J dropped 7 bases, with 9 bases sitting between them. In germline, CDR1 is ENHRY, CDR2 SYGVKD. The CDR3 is CAISADGEAFF. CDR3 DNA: TGTGCCATCAGCGCGGACGGTGAAGCTTTCTTT.

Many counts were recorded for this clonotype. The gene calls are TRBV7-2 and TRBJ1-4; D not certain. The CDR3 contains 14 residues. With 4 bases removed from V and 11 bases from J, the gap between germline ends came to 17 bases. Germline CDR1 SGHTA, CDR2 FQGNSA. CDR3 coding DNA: TGTGCCAGCAGCTCCCCAAGACAATTATGGAAACTGTTTTTT. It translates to CASSSPRQLWKLFF. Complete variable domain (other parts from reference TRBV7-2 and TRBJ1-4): GAGVSQSPSNKVTEKGKDVELRCDPISGHTALYWYRQSLGQGLEFLIYFQGNSAPDKSGLPSDRFSAERTGGSVSTLTIQRTQQEDSAVYLCASSSPRQLWKLFFGSGTQLSVL.

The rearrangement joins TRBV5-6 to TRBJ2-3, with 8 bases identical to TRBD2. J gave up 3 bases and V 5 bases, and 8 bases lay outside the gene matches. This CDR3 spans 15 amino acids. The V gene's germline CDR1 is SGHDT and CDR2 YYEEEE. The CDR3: CASRSSAGGTDTQYF. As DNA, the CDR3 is TGTGCCAGCAGATCGTCGGCGGGAGGAACAGATACGCAGTATTTT. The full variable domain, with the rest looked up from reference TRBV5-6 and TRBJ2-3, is DAGVTQSPTHLIKTRGQQVTLRCSPKSGHDTVSWYQQALGQGPQFIFQYYEEEERQRGNFPDRFSGHQFPNYSSELNVNALLLGDSALYLCASRSSAGGTDTQYFGPGTRLTVL.

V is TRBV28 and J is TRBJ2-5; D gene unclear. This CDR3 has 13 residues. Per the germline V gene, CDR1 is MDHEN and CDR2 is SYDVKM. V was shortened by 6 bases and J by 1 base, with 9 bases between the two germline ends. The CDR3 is CASRSGPQETQYF. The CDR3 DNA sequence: TGTGCCAGCAGATCCGGCCCCCAAGAGACCCAGTACTTC.

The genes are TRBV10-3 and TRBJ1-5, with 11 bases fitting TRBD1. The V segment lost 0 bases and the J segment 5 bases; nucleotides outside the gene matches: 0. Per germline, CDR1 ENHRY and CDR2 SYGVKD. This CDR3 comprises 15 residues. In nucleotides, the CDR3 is TGTGCCATCAGTGAGTCGGGACAGGGGGATCAGCCCCAGCATTTT. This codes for CAISESGQGDQPQHF.

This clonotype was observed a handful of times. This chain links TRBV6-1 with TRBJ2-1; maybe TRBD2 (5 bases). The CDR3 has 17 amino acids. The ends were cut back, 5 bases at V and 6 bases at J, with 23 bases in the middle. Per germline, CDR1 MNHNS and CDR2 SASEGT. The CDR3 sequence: CASSSPHETPAANEQFF. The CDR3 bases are TGTGCCAGCAGTAGTCCCCACGAGACCCCAGCGGCCAATGAGCAGTTCTTC.

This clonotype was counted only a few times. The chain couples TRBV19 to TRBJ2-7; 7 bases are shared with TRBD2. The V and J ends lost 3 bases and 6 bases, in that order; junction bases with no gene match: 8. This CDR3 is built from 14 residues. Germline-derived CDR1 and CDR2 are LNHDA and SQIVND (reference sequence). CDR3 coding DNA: TGTGCCAGTAGTATTGCGGGAGCGGCCTCCGAGCAGTACTTC. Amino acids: CASSIAGAASEQYF.

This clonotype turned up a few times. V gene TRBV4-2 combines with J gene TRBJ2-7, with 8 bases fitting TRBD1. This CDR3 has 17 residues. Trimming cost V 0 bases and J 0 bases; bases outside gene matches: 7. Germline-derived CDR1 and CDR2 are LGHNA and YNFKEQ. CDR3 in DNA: TGTGCCAGCAGCCAAGAGTGGGTCGGGACAGGCTCCTACGAGCAGTACTTC. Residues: CASSQEWVGTGSYEQYF.

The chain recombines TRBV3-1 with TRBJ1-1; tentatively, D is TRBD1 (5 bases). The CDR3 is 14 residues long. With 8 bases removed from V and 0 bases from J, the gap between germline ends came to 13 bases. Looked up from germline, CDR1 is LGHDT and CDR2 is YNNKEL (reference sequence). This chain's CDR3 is CASGPRGLNTEAFF. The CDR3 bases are TGTGCCAGCGGCCCGCGGGGACTGAACACTGAAGCTTTCTTT.

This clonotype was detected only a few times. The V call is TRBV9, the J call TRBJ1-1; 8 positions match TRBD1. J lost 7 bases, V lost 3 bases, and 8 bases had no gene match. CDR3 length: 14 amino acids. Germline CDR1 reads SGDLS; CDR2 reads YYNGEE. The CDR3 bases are TGTGCCAGCAGCGCCGAGACAGGGGTCGGTGAAGCTTTCTTT. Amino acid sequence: CASSAETGVGEAFF.

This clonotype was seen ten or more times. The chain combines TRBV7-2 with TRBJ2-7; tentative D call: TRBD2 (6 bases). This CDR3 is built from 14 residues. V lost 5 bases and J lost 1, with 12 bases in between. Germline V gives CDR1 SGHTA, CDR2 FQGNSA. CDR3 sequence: CASSNTLASYEQYF. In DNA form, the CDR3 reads TGTGCCAGCAGCAACACACTAGCTTCCTACGAGCAGTACTTC.

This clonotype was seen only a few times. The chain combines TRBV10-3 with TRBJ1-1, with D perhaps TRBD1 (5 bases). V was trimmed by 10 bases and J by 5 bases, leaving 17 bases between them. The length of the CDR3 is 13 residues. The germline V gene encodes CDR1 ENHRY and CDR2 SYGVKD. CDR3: CATTPNRRTEAFF. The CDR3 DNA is TGTGCCACCACTCCGAACAGGAGAACTGAAGCTTTCTTT.

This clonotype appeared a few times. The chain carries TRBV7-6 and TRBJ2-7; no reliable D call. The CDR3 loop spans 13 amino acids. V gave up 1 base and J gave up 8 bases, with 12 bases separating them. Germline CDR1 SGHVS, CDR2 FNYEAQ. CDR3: CASSLVGVEKQYF. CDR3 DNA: TGTGCCAGCAGCTTAGTGGGTGTGGAGAAGCAGTACTTC.

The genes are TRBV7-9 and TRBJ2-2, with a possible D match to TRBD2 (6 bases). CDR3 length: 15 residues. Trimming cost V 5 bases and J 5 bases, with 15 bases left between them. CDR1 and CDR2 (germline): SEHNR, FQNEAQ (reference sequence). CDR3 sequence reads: CASSIRVGGTGELFF. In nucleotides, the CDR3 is TGTGCCAGCAGCATCAGGGTTGGGGGGACCGGGGAGCTGTTTTTT.

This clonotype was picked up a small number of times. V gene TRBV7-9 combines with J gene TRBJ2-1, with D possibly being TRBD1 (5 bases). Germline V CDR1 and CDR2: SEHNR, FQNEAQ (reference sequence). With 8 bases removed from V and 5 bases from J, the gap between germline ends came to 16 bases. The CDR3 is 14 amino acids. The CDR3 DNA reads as TGTGCCAGCGAAAGCCTCGTGGGGCACAATGAGCAGTTCTTC. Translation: CASESLVGHNEQFF.